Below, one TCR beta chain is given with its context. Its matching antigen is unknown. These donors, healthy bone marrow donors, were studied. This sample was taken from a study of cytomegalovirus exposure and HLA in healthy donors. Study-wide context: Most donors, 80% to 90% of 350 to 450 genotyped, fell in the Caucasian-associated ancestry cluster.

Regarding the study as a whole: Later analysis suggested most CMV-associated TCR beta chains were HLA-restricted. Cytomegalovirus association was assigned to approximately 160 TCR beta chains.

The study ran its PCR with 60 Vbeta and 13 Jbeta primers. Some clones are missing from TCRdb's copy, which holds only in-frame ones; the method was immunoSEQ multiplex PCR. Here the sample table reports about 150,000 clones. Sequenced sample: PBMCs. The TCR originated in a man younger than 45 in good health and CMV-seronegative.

The CDR3 here is CASSVGPGSPDTQYF. The CDR3 coding sequence is TGTGCCAGCAGCGTAGGTCCGGGAAGCCCAGATACGCAGTATTTT. V usage is TRBV9 and J usage is TRBJ2-3; TRBD2 might be the D (5 bases). Germline V CDR1 and CDR2: SGDLS, YYNGEE. The CDR3 extends over 15 amino acids. The V gene lost 0 bases and the J gene lost 4 bases, with 12 bases spanning the gap.